This T cell receptor (beta chain) was obtained from a study of blood T cells in healthy people across ages. General observations from the study: Possibly, changes in expanded clonotypes were confounded because donor CMV status was unknown.

This clonotype appeared a few times. The target antigen is unknown. The CDR3 spans 11 residues. The germline V gene has CDR1 SQVTM and CDR2 ANQGSEA. V lost 3 bases to trimming and J lost 5 bases, with 7 bases between them. Together with a sample-barcoded 5' primer, a J-beta primer mix was included in a second PCR lasting roughly 6 to 12 cycles. TCRdb passed the 5' RACE reads through MiXCR, listing each CDR3 protein once. The sample holds around 690,000 distinct CDR3 sequences, around three fifths seen once. PBMCs, at least 6.5 million per sample, were isolated. The receptor was isolated from a man aged 55 to 69 in good health. The chain joins TRBV29-1 to TRBJ2-5; no clear D. Sequencing used blood. The CDR3 nucleotides are TGCAGCGTTGATGATTCGGAGACCCAGTACTTC. As protein: CSVDDSETQYF.